These 28 T cell receptor beta chains originate from one sample sequenced in a study of graft-versus-host responses after intestinal transplantation. No cognate antigen is known for these TCRs. Here immunoSEQ multiplex PCR was the method, and the copy in TCRdb shows in-frame clones only, minus some. The table records about 88,000 clones, approximately 90% of them present only once. Sequences were derived from unstimulated CD4+ T cells sorted from spleen or lymph node cells, sampled before transplant. Source of these receptors: a human donor who was the organ donor for an intestinal transplant.

This clone was recorded once. In DNA, the CDR3 is TGTGCCAGCAGTGAGCCGGGCTTAGCGACAGGGGAGCTGTTTTTT. This translates into CASSEPGLATGELFF. The chain uses TRBV25-1 and TRBJ2-2; tentatively, D is TRBD2 (5 bases). CDR3 length equals 15 residues. V was trimmed by 3 bases and J by 8 bases, leaving 16 bases between them. The germline CDR1 and CDR2 sequences are MGHDK and SYGVNS. The full variable domain, completed using reference TRBV25-1 and TRBJ2-2, is EADIYQTPRYLVIGTGKKITLECSQTMGHDKMYWYQQDPGMELHLIHYSYGVNSTEKGDLSSESTVSRIRTEHFPLTLESARPSHTSQYLCASSEPGLATGELFFGEGSRLTVL.

The chain recombines TRBV6-6 with TRBJ1-4; no clear D gene. Trimming took 0 bases from V and 7 from J, leaving 9 bases between them. Germline V gene lookup returns CDR1 MNHNY and CDR2 SVGAGI (reference sequence). This CDR3 spans 14 amino acids. The CDR3 sequence: CASSYSWLSEKLFF. Written as DNA, the CDR3 is TGTGCCAGCAGTTACTCGTGGTTGAGTGAAAAACTGTTTTTT.

The V and J genes are TRBV28 and TRBJ2-5; the D gene is possibly TRBD1 (6 bases). TRBJ2-7 matches the DNA end more closely, so the J call is doubtful. In germline, CDR1 is MDHEN, CDR2 SYDVKM. The CDR3 contains 15 residues. This CDR3 is CASSLHKNRVYEQYF. CDR3 in DNA: TGTGCCAGCAGTTTACATAAAAACAGGGTCTACGAGCAGTACTTC.

The V and J genes are TRBV18 and TRBJ1-4; D possibly corresponds to TRBD1 (5 bases). V lost 4 bases and J lost 5, with 11 bases in between. CDR1 and CDR2 (germline): KGHSH, LQKENI. CDR3 length equals 14 residues. The CDR3 nucleotides are TGTGCCAGCTCACAGGGACTGAAAAATGAAAAACTGTTTTTT. This codes for CASSQGLKNEKLFF. The full variable domain, completed using reference TRBV18 and TRBJ1-4, is NAGVMQNPRHLVRRRGQEARLRCSPMKGHSHVYWYRQLPEEGLKFMVYLQKENIIDESGMPKERFSAEFPKEGPSILRIQQVVRGDSAAYFCASSQGLKNEKLFFGSGTQLSVL.

This chain uses TRBV11-3 with TRBJ2-7; D is perhaps TRBD2 (7 bases). The V end was cut by 5 bases, the J end by 6 bases, with 14 bases between. This CDR3 spans 13 amino acids. CDR1 SGHNT and CDR2 YENEEA come from the germline V gene. The CDR3 is CASSPRGALEQYF. CDR3 nucleotide sequence: TGTGCCAGCAGCCCCCGGGGGGCGCTCGAGCAGTACTTC.

This sequence joins TRBV7-9 and TRBJ1-3, with 7 bases aligning to TRBD1. CDR1 SEHNR and CDR2 FQNEAQ come from the germline V gene (reference sequence). The CDR3 is made up of 15 amino acids. V gave up 10 bases and J gave up 4 bases; unmatched junction bases: 13. This CDR3 is CATHATGVIGNTIYF. The DNA for the CDR3 is TGTGCCACCCATGCCACAGGGGTAATAGGAAACACCATATATTTT.

The gene calls are TRBV14 and TRBJ1-2; D uncertain. The CDR3 is 15 amino acids. Looked up from germline, CDR1 is SGHDN and CDR2 is FVKESK. V lost 1 base, J lost 1 base, and 10 bases lay in between. The CDR3 DNA sequence: TGTGCCAGCAGCCAAGGGGCCCTGAGTAACTATGGCTACACCTTC. This codes for CASSQGALSNYGYTF.

The chain couples TRBV14 to TRBJ1-2, with 7 bases fitting TRBD1. The CDR3 covers 16 residues. CDR1 and CDR2 from the germline V gene are SGHDN and FVKESK. V was pared by 1 base and J by 6 bases, with 11 bases of the junction left unmatched. The CDR3 is CASSQVVFKGADGYTF. The DNA of the CDR3 is TGTGCCAGCAGCCAAGTCGTTTTTAAGGGGGCTGATGGCTACACCTTC. The variable domain in full, with the rest retrieved from reference TRBV14 and TRBJ1-2, is EAGVTQFPSHSVIEKGQTVTLRCDPISGHDNLYWYRRVMGKEIKFLLHFVKESKQDESGMPNNRFLAERTGGTYSTLKVQPAELEDSGVYFCASSQVVFKGADGYTFGSGTRLTVV.

This clone was observed once. The chain recombines TRBV11-3 with TRBJ2-5; 8 nucleotides match TRBD1. The CDR3 loop spans 15 amino acids. The V gene's germline CDR1 is SGHNT and CDR2 YENEEA. J was trimmed by 5 bases and V by 5 bases; bases with no gene match: 10. The DNA of the CDR3 is TGTGCCAGCAGCCCCACAGGGGGAGATTGGGAGACCCAGTACTTC. This codes for CASSPTGGDWETQYF.

As for this clone: This CDR3 is also generated by other DNA sequences in the sample. The chain joins TRBV28 to TRBJ1-2; weak D call: TRBD1 (6 bases). The CDR3 consists of 18 residues. Germline V gene lookup returns CDR1 MDHEN and CDR2 SYDVKM. V was trimmed by 5 bases and J by 8 bases, leaving 30 bases between them. The CDR3 DNA reads as TGTGCCAGCAGTCCCATAGGCGGGGGAGTAACAGGGAGAATCGGCTACACCTTC. Translation: CASSPIGGGVTGRIGYTF.

The V gene is TRBV12-2, the J gene TRBJ1-5; TRBD1, the D gene given by the table, was not confirmed from the DNA. TRBV12-2 is recorded as a pseudogene. This CDR3 is 16 amino acids long. CDR3 bases: TGTGCAAGTCGCTTTCGACAGGGCCCCAGCAATCAGCCCCAGCATTTT. Translated, it gives CASRFRQGPSNQPQHF.

The chain uses TRBV9 and TRBJ1-2; TRBD1 is a possible D gene (6 bases). Trimming stripped 0 bases from V and 3 bases from J, with 12 bases between. The CDR3 length is 15 residues. Germline lookup yields CDR1 SGDLS and CDR2 YYNGEE. The CDR3 nucleotides read TGTGCCAGCAGCGTAGGCGGGGGGCTTGACTATGGCTACACCTTC. Amino acids: CASSVGGGLDYGYTF.

The chain joins TRBV11-2 to TRBJ2-7; 9 nucleotides agree with TRBD2. V gave up 1 base and J gave up 3 bases; unmatched junction bases: 16. The germline gives CDR1 SGHAT, CDR2 FQNNGV. CDR3 size: 19 residues. CDR3 bases: TGTGCCAGCAGCTTAGCGGCCCTAGCGGGGAACCCAGGTCGCTACGAGCAGTACTTC. It yields the protein CASSLAALAGNPGRYEQYF.

The chain couples TRBV15 to TRBJ2-1, with 7 bases identical to TRBD2. Per germline, CDR1 LNHNV and CDR2 YYDKDF (reference sequence). Losses at the gene ends were 0 bases for V and 2 bases for J; bases not matched to a gene: 19. The CDR3 totals 21 residues. CDR3 sequence: CATSRDLRGVGRDYAYNEQFF. DNA for the CDR3: TGTGCCACCAGCAGAGATTTACGGGGTGTTGGGCGGGACTACGCCTACAATGAGCAGTTCTTC.

The chain employs TRBV10-3 and TRBJ1-2, with no clear D. CDR1 and CDR2 from the germline V gene are ENHRY and SYGVKD. CDR3 size: 14 residues. Trimming shortened V by 0 bases and J by 2 bases, and 7 bases separated the two germline ends. CDR3 residues: CAISESGENYGYTF. The CDR3 DNA is TGTGCCATCAGTGAGTCCGGGGAAAACTATGGCTACACCTTC.

J is TRBJ2-1 and V is TRBV28; D possibly corresponds to TRBD2 (6 bases). The germline gives CDR1 MDHEN, CDR2 SYDVKM. This CDR3 spans 16 amino acids. V lost 4 bases, J lost 0 bases, and 13 bases lay in between. The CDR3 DNA reads TGTGCCAGCAGTTCCGGGGACTCCCGCTCCTACAATGAGCAGTTCTTC. As protein: CASSSGDSRSYNEQFF. Full variable domain (outside the CDR3, taken from reference TRBV28 and TRBJ2-1): DVKVTQSSRYLVKRTGEKVFLECVQDMDHENMFWYRQDPGLGLRLIYFSYDVKMKEKGDIPEGYSVSREKKERFSLILESASTNQTSMYLCASSSGDSRSYNEQFFGPGTRLTVL.

This clone was seen only a few times. This chain joins TRBV10-1 and TRBJ2-7; TRBD1 agrees at 8 bases. The CDR3 sequence is 12 residues long. Germline CDR1 is WNHNN and CDR2 is SYGVQD (reference sequence). After removal of 5 bases from V and 3 bases from J, the junction contained 0 bases not matched to a gene. This CDR3 reads CASSTGGYEQYF. The CDR3 region has the DNA TGCGCCAGCAGTACAGGGGGCTACGAGCAGTACTTC.

Details on this clone: At one boundary the junction diverges from the germline segment, which might be a read error. The chain joins TRBV25-1 to TRBJ2-5, with no clear D. CDR1 and CDR2 from the germline V gene are MGHDK and SYGVNS. The CDR3 is 16 residues long. As DNA, the CDR3 is TGTGCCAGCAGTGAAAGCGAGGTCGACGCGAAAGAGGCCCAGTACTTC. Translated: CASSESEVDAKEAQYF.

This chain links TRBV11-2 with TRBJ1-1, with 7 bases lining up with TRBD1. This CDR3 has 16 residues. Germline trimming cut 3 bases from V and 5 bases from J; bases unmatched to any gene: 12. Germline assignment: CDR1 SGHAT and CDR2 FQNNGV. This CDR3 reads CASSFFKGAGGTEAFF. CDR3 nucleotide sequence: TGTGCCAGCAGCTTTTTTAAGGGGGCGGGAGGAACTGAAGCTTTCTTT. Based on the CDR3 plus reference TRBV11-2 and TRBJ1-1, the full variable domain is EAGVAQSPRYKIIEKRQSVAFWCNPISGHATLYWYQQILGQGPKLLIQFQNNGVVDDSQLPKDRFSAERLKGVDSTLKIQPAKLEDSAVYLCASSFFKGAGGTEAFFGQGTRLTVV.

J is TRBJ2-5 and V is TRBV29-1; 10 bases are shared with TRBD2. Looked up from germline, CDR1 is SQVTM and CDR2 is ANQGSEA. The CDR3 extends over 15 amino acids. The V gene end was trimmed by 5 bases and the J gene end by 1 base; junction bases not matched to a gene: 7. The CDR3 DNA is TGCAGCGTTATGTTTATAGCGGGGGGCCAAGAGACCCAGTACTTC. Amino acid sequence: CSVMFIAGGQETQYF.

The CDR3, as DNA: TGTGCCAGTAGTAATGGCATGAACACTGAAGCTTTCTTT. Encoded protein: CASSNGMNTEAFF. The chain is built from TRBV19 and TRBJ1-1; D not certain. The CDR3 spans 13 residues. V shed 4 bases and J shed 0 bases, with 6 bases lying between them. Germline CDR1 is LNHDA and CDR2 is SQIVND (reference sequence). The full variable domain, with the rest looked up from reference TRBV19 and TRBJ1-1, is DGGITQSPKYLFRKEGQNVTLSCEQNLNHDAMYWYRQDPGQGLRLIYYSQIVNDFQKGDIAEGYSVSREKKESFPLTVTSAQKNPTAFYLCASSNGMNTEAFFGQGTRLTVV.

This clone was seen a handful of times. The gene calls are TRBV6-5 and TRBJ1-1; possible D gene TRBD1, 5 bases. Trimming left V 10 bases short and J 5 bases short, with 17 bases between. The germline V gene encodes CDR1 MNHEY and CDR2 SVGAGI. This CDR3 contains 13 residues. The CDR3 region is CATIVGGGTEAFF. The CDR3 DNA follows: TGTGCCACCATCGTTGGGGGAGGGACTGAAGCTTTCTTT.

The sample holds one count of this clone. This rearrangement joins TRBV6-6 to TRBJ1-5; 7 bases are shared with TRBD1. The germline CDR1 and CDR2 sequences are MNHNY and SVGAGI (reference sequence). This CDR3 contains 15 residues. The junction had 11 bases not matched to a gene; V was cut back by 6 bases and J by 6 bases. The CDR3 region is CASRGSTGAGQPQHF. The CDR3 DNA reads TGTGCCAGCAGAGGATCTACAGGGGCGGGTCAGCCCCAGCATTTT.

The V and J genes are TRBV30 and TRBJ2-2, with 11 bases that match TRBD2. This CDR3 has 16 residues. V shed 2 bases and J 5 bases; nucleotides not matched to a gene: 7. CDR1 is GTSNPN, CDR2 SVGIG, per germline (reference sequence). The CDR3 is CAWSFTSGSWTGELFF. The CDR3, as DNA: TGTGCCTGGAGTTTTACTAGCGGGAGCTGGACCGGGGAGCTGTTTTTT.

The CDR3 sequence is CARHRDRYEQYF. The CDR3 bases are TGTGCCAGACACCGGGATCGATACGAGCAGTACTTC. The chain recombines TRBV27 with TRBJ2-7; maybe TRBD2 (5 bases). Trimming took 9 bases from V and 4 from J, leaving 13 bases between them. Germline CDR1 reads MNHEY; CDR2 reads SMNVEV (reference sequence). The CDR3 extends over 12 amino acids.

The V and J genes are TRBV10-3 and TRBJ1-2; possibly TRBD1 for D (5 bases). The CDR3 runs 14 residues. The V end lost 5 bases, the J end lost 3 bases, and 13 bases lay between the germline ends. Germline values: CDR1 ENHRY, CDR2 SYGVKD. For the CDR3, the DNA is TGTGCCATCAGTCCGACAGTCCAAGACTATGGCTACACCTTC. As protein: CAISPTVQDYGYTF.

This sequence joins TRBV6-5 and TRBJ1-5; a weak D match, TRBD1 (5 bases). The germline V gene has CDR1 MNHEY and CDR2 SVGAGI. Trimming pared 7 bases from V and 0 bases from J, leaving 13 bases between. This CDR3 has 15 residues. The CDR3 spells CASNSQGLSNQPQHF. In DNA form, the CDR3 reads TGTGCCAGCAACTCCCAGGGACTTAGCAATCAGCCCCAGCATTTT.

The CDR3 reads CASTRGPSLNTEAFF. The CDR3 bases are TGTGCCAGCACCAGGGGGCCCAGTCTGAACACTGAAGCTTTCTTT. The genes are TRBV6-1 and TRBJ1-1; 8 nucleotides match TRBD1. This CDR3 has 15 residues. J gave up 0 bases and V 7 bases, and 7 bases lay outside the gene matches. Germline V lookup: CDR1 MNHNS, CDR2 SASEGT.